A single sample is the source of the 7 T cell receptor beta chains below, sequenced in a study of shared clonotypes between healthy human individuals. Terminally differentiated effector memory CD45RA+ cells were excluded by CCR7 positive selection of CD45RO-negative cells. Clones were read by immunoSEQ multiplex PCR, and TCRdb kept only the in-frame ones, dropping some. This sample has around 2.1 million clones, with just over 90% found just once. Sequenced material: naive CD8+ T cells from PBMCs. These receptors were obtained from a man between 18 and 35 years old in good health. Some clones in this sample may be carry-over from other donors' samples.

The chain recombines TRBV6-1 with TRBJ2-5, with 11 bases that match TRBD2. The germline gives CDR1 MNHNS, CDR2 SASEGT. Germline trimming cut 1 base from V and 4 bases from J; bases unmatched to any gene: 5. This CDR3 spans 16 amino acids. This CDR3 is CASSEEGLAVRETQYF. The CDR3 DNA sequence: TGTGCCAGCAGTGAAGAGGGACTAGCGGTGCGAGAGACCCAGTACTTC.

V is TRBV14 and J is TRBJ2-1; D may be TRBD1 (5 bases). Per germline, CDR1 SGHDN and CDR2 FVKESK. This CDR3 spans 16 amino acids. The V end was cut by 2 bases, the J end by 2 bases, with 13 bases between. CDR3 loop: CASSQRRIGAYNEQFF. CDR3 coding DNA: TGTGCCAGCAGCCAAAGGCGGATAGGGGCCTACAATGAGCAGTTCTTC.

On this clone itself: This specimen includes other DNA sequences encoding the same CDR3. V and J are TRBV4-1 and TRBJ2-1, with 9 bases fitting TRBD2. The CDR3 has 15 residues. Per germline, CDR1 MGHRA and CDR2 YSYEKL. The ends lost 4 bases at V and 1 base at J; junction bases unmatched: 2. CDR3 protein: CASSLSGSSYNEQFF. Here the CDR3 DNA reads TGCGCCAGCAGCCTTAGCGGGAGTTCCTACAATGAGCAGTTCTTC.

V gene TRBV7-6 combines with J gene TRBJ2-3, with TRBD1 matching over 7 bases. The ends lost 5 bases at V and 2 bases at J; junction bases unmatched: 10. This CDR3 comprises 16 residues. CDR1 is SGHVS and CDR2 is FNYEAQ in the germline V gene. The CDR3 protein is CASSPTGTDYTDTQYF. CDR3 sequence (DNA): TGTGCCAGCAGCCCGACCGGGACAGATTACACAGATACGCAGTATTTT. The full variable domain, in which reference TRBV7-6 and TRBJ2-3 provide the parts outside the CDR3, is GAGVSQSPRYKVTKRGQDVALRCDPISGHVSLYWYRQALGQGPEFLTYFNYEAQQDKSGLPNDRFSAERPEGSISTLTIQRTEQRDSAMYRCASSPTGTDYTDTQYFGPGTRLTVL.

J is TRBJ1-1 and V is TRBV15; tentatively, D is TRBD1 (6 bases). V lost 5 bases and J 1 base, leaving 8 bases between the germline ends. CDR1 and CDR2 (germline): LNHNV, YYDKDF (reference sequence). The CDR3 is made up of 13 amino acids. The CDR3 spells CATSQDRNTEAFF. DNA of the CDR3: TGTGCCACCAGCCAGGACAGGAACACTGAAGCTTTCTTT.

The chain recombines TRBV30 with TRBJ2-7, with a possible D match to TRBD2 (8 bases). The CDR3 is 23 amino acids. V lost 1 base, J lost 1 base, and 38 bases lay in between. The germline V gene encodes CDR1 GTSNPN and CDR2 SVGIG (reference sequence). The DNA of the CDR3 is TGTGCCTGGAGTGGGACAGGCTCCGTTATAGCGGGGTGGACTAAGGGTCGGTCCTACGAGCAGTACTTC. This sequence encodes CAWSGTGSVIAGWTKGRSYEQYF.

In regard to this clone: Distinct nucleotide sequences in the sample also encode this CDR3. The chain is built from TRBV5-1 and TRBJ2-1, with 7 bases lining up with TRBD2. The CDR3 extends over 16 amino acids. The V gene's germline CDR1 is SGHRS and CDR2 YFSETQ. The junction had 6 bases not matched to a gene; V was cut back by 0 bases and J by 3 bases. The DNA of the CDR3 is TGCGCCAGCAGCTTGGGTCTCGCGGGGGTCTACAATGAGCAGTTCTTC. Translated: CASSLGLAGVYNEQFF.